The next 6 T cell receptor beta chains were all read from a single sample in a study of CD8+ T cells in alopecia areata. RNA was extracted and reverse transcribed into cDNA as the sequencing template. Sequenced by immunoSEQ multiplex PCR; TCRdb stores in-frame clones only, minus some. The sample lists hundreds of thousands of clones; 50% to 60% were seen once. The sample in question was CD4+ T cells sorted from blood, obtained at week 0. These receptors were collected from a human donor with alopecia areata.

This clone has only a few counts. This sequence joins TRBV28 and TRBJ2-6; 7 bases fit TRBD1. The CDR3 loop spans 17 amino acids. J lost 3 bases, V lost 3 bases, and 8 bases had no gene match. Germline CDR1 reads MDHEN; CDR2 reads SYDVKM. CDR3 loop: CASSFLDRVDGANVLTF. CDR3 nucleotide sequence: TGTGCCAGCAGTTTTCTCGACAGGGTTGATGGGGCCAACGTCCTGACTTTC.

V usage is TRBV29-1 and J usage is TRBJ2-1; a weak D match, TRBD2 (6 bases). This CDR3 spans 13 amino acids. CDR1 is SQVTM, CDR2 ANQGSEA, per germline. CDR3 bases: TGCGCGGGAAGCAGGGCCCCCTACAATGAGCAGTTCTTC. It yields the protein CAGSRAPYNEQFF.

This clone was detected only a few times. The chain couples TRBV7-8 to TRBJ2-3, with no clear D. The CDR3 extends over 15 amino acids. Germline CDR1 is SGHVS and CDR2 is FQNEAQ. V was shortened by 2 bases and J by 5 bases, with 14 bases between the two germline ends. The CDR3 DNA reads TGTGCCAGCAGCTTACCCCAGGCTGTGGGAGATACGCAGTATTTT. It is translated as CASSLPQAVGDTQYF.

V gene TRBV4-1 combines with J gene TRBJ2-5; D call uncertain. Looked up from germline, CDR1 is MGHRA and CDR2 is YSYEKL. The CDR3 contains 12 residues. Deletions cut 2 bases from V and 2 bases from J, with 3 bases between. For the CDR3, the DNA is TGCGCCAGCAGCCAACCGCAAGAGACCCAGTACTTC. This gives the protein CASSQPQETQYF.

The V and J genes are TRBV5-4 and TRBJ2-1; TRBD1 matches at 10 bases. This CDR3 has 15 amino acids. Germline loops: CDR1 SGHNT, CDR2 YYREEE (reference sequence). With 4 bases clipped from V and 3 bases from J, the junction kept 4 bases outside the gene matches. This CDR3 is CASSEGQGIYNEQFF. The DNA for the CDR3 is TGTGCCAGCAGCGAGGGACAGGGGATCTACAATGAGCAGTTCTTC.

The chain is built from TRBV27 and TRBJ1-5, with 7 bases fitting TRBD1. Looked up from germline, CDR1 is MNHEY and CDR2 is SMNVEV (reference sequence). V gave up 0 bases and J gave up 4 bases; unmatched junction bases: 3. This CDR3 spans 15 amino acids. The CDR3 nucleotides are TGTGCCAGCAGTTTATCGGGACAGAAAAATCAGCCCCAGCATTTT. This translates into CASSLSGQKNQPQHF.